What follows are 11 T cell receptor beta chains derived from one specimen sequenced in a study of blood T cell repertoires in COVID-19. Only in-frame clones appear in the TCRdb table, and some are missing; sequencing was by immunoSEQ multiplex PCR. The table has 250,000 to 300,000 clones, approximately 83% seen once; the top ten hold about 1.9%. The sequenced sample was PBMCs or T cells enriched from blood (not recorded which). All receptors come from a woman between 50 and 59 years old who had recovered from COVID-19.

This chain joins TRBV9 and TRBJ1-1; 7 bases align to TRBD1. The CDR3 totals 16 residues. With 0 bases clipped from V and 4 bases from J, the junction kept 9 bases outside the gene matches. Germline V CDR1 and CDR2: SGDLS, YYNGEE. CDR3: CASSVGVGPGGTEAFF. The CDR3 bases are TGTGCCAGCAGCGTAGGGGTGGGACCAGGGGGCACTGAAGCTTTCTTT.

This clone turned up a few times. This chain connects TRBV19 to TRBJ1-2; tentative D call: TRBD1 (5 bases). Germline V lookup: CDR1 LNHDA, CDR2 SQIVND (reference sequence). This CDR3 is 13 amino acids long. V gave up 4 bases and J gave up 4 bases, with 10 bases separating them. CDR3 in DNA: TGTGCCAGTAGTAGTACGGGGGTCTATGGCTACACCTTC. It specifies CASSSTGVYGYTF.

CDR3 sequence reads: CASSVDGTYEQYF. CDR3 in DNA: TGTGCCAGCTCAGTAGACGGGACCTACGAGCAGTACTTC. The J gene is TRBJ2-7, the V gene TRBV18; tentatively, D is TRBD2 (5 bases). Germline V lookup: CDR1 KGHSH, CDR2 LQKENI. V shed 5 bases and J shed 2 bases, with 10 bases lying between them. The CDR3 has 13 amino acids.

The chain is built from TRBV11-2 and TRBJ2-1; TRBD2 matches 13 bases. The CDR3 runs to 18 residues. V was pared by 1 base and J by 1 base, with 4 bases of the junction left unmatched. Germline loops: CDR1 SGHAT, CDR2 FQNNGV. DNA of the CDR3: TGTGCCAGCAGCTTAGGGACTAGCGGGAGAAGTTCCTACAATGAGCAGTTCTTC. It encodes CASSLGTSGRSSYNEQFF.

This rearrangement joins TRBV5-1 to TRBJ1-2, with D hard to call. The V and J ends lost 4 bases and 4 bases respectively, with 14 bases between them. The CDR3 is made up of 14 amino acids. Germline CDR1 SGHRS, CDR2 YFSETQ. CDR3 nucleotides: TGCGCCAGCAGCGATCGGGGAGGAAGCTATGGCTACACCTTC. It specifies CASSDRGGSYGYTF.

This chain joins TRBV7-9 and TRBJ1-1; D remains unclear. Germline CDR1 reads SEHNR; CDR2 reads FQNEAQ (reference sequence). Deletions cut 3 bases from V and 6 bases from J, with 14 bases between. The CDR3 sequence is 14 residues long. The CDR3 region has the DNA TGTGCCAGCAGCTTTCGTTCCAAACCGGCTGAAGCTTTCTTT. It codes for CASSFRSKPAEAFF.

This chain uses TRBV7-9 with TRBJ1-3, with D hard to call. The CDR3 totals 17 residues. Deletions cut 1 base from V and 0 bases from J, with 13 bases between. Per germline, CDR1 SEHNR and CDR2 FQNEAQ (reference sequence). DNA of the CDR3: TGTGCCAGCAGCTTAGTTAGCGGCATCCTCTCTGGAAACACCATATATTTT. This codes for CASSLVSGILSGNTIYF.

V usage is TRBV10-1 and J usage is TRBJ1-5; D unclear. Germline loops: CDR1 WNHNN, CDR2 SYGVQD (reference sequence). Trimming removed 10 bases at V and 6 bases at J, with 19 bases between. The CDR3 runs to 14 residues. In DNA, the CDR3 is TGCGCCACCCCTGGGCCTCACGAGGGTCAGCCCCAGCATTTT. Residues: CATPGPHEGQPQHF.

V usage is TRBV3-1 (or the pseudogene TRBV3-2) and J usage is TRBJ1-3; no clear D. CDR3 length: 12 residues. V gave up 5 bases and J gave up 0 bases, with 2 bases separating them. Per germline, CDR1 LGHDT and CDR2 YNNKEL (reference sequence). The CDR3 is CASSYSGNTIYF. For the CDR3, the DNA is TGTGCCAGCAGCTACTCTGGAAACACCATATATTTT.

Points on this clone: Other DNA sequences in this sample translate to the same CDR3. The chain combines TRBV5-1 with TRBJ2-2, with TRBD1 as a possible D gene (5 bases). Germline V CDR1 and CDR2: SGHRS, YFSETQ. The CDR3 runs 15 residues. Trimming left V 0 bases short and J 1 base short, with 7 bases between. CDR3 sequence reads: CASSLGQGNTGELFF. The CDR3 region has the DNA TGCGCCAGCAGCTTGGGGCAGGGGAACACCGGGGAGCTGTTTTTT. The complete variable domain, with remaining parts taken from reference TRBV5-1 and TRBJ2-2, reads KAGVTQTPRYLIKTRGQQVTLSCSPISGHRSVSWYQQTPGQGLQFLFEYFSETQRNKGNFPGRFSGRQFSNSRSEMNVSTLELGDSALYLCASSLGQGNTGELFFGEGSRLTVL.

This clone came up a few times. The chain couples TRBV2 to TRBJ2-1; 7 positions agree with TRBD1. After removal of 6 bases from V and 6 bases from J, the junction contained 2 bases not matched to a gene. Germline-derived CDR1 and CDR2 are SNHLY and FYNNEI. The CDR3 loop spans 12 amino acids. CDR3 DNA sequence: TGTGCCAGCAGACCAGGGGGCAATGAGCAGTTCTTC. Amino acids: CASRPGGNEQFF.